This TCR beta chain came from a study of blood T cells in healthy people across ages. Every donor gave 8.5 to 10 milliliters of peripheral blood. Findings of the study overall: Roughly linear declines in TCR beta diversity per million T cells occurred with age.

For this clonotype: Its target is not known.

Sample-barcoded 5' priming and a J-beta primer mix drove a second PCR of roughly 7 to 11 cycles. Every sample gave at least 2.5 million paired-end reads containing CDR3. TCRdb fed the 5' RACE reads into MiXCR, producing one record per CDR3 protein. The sample shows 1.5 million to 2 million distinct CDR3 sequences, 28% of them seen only once. Losses at the gene ends were 5 bases for V and 4 bases for J; bases not matched to a gene: 6. The CDR3 runs to 13 residues. Germline CDR1 reads DFQATT; CDR2 reads SNEGSKA (reference sequence). The origin of this receptor is a woman in her thirties in good health. The V call is TRBV20-1, the J call TRBJ2-3; 7 nucleotides agree with TRBD1. Sequenced material: blood. In DNA, the CDR3 is TGCAGTGCTCCGACAGGGTTTTCAGATACGCAGTATTTT. Its protein is CSAPTGFSDTQYF.